Listed here is a single T cell receptor (beta chain). The same CDR3 arises from other DNA sequences in this sample as well. Participant reports of clinical history set cohort assignment. The ends lost 5 bases at V and 4 bases at J; junction bases unmatched: 4. In germline, CDR1 is SEHNR, CDR2 FQNEAQ (reference sequence). The CDR3 runs to 14 residues. The entry originates in a study of blood T cell repertoires in COVID-19. Clones were sequenced by immunoSEQ multiplex PCR, and TCRdb holds only the in-frame ones, with some missing. The table has 310,000 or so clones, roughly 87% seen once. This chain uses TRBV7-9 with TRBJ1-1; TRBD1 aligns across 10 bases. Sequenced sample: PBMCs or T cells enriched from blood (not recorded which). The receptor comes from a woman under 40 who had recovered from COVID-19. This CDR3 is CASSLRDRGTEAFF. In nucleotides, the CDR3 is TGTGCCAGCAGCCTCCGGGACAGGGGCACTGAAGCTTTCTTT. Full variable domain (rest looked up from reference TRBV7-9 and TRBJ1-1): DTGVSQNPRHKITKRGQNVTFRCDPISEHNRLYWYRQTLGQGPEFLTYFQNEAQLEKSRLLSDRFSAERPKGSFSTLEIQRTEQGDSAMYLCASSLRDRGTEAFFGQGTRLTVV.